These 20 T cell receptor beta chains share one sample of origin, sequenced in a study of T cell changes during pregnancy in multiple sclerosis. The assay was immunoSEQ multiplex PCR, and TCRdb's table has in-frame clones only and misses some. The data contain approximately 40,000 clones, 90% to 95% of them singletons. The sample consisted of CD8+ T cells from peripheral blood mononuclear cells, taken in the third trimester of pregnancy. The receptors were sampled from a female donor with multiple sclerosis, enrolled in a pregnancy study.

In DNA form, the CDR3 reads TGTGCCAGCAGCTTAGGGGCTGGGACAGGGACATCCTACGAGCAGTACTTC. Protein: CASSLGAGTGTSYEQYF. This chain uses TRBV13 with TRBJ2-7, with TRBD1 matching 9 bases. Germline values: CDR1 PRHDT, CDR2 FYEKMQ (reference sequence). This CDR3 is built from 17 residues. V dropped 0 bases and J dropped 1; count of bases not matched to a gene: 7.

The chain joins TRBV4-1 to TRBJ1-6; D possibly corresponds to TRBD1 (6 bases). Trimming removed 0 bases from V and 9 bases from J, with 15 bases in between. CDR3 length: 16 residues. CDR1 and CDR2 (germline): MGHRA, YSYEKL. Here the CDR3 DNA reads TGCGCCAGCAGCCAAGATCCGGACAGTCTGGGTTCACCCCTCCACTTT. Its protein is CASSQDPDSLGSPLHF.

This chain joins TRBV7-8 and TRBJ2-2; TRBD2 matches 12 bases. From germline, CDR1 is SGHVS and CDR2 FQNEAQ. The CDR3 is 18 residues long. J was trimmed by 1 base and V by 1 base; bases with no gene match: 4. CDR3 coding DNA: TGTGCCAGCAGCTTAGTTCTAGCGGGGGGGGAGAACACCGGGGAGCTGTTTTTT. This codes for CASSLVLAGGENTGELFF.

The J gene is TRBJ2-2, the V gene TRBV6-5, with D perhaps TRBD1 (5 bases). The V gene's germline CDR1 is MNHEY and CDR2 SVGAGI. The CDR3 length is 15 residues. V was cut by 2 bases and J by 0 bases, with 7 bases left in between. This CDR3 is CASSYEQANTGELFF. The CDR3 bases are TGTGCCAGCAGTTACGAACAGGCGAACACCGGGGAGCTGTTTTTT.

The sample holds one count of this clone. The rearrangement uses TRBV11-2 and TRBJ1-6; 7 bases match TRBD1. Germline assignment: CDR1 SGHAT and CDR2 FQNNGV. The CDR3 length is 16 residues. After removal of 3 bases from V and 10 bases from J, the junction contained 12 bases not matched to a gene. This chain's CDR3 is CASSFGLGQISSPLHF. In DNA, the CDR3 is TGTGCCAGCAGCTTTGGATTGGGACAGATCAGCTCACCCCTCCACTTT.

The CDR3 sequence: CASSYDRDYGYTF. CDR3 DNA: TGTGCCAGCAGTTACGACAGGGACTATGGCTACACCTTC. This sequence joins TRBV6-5 and TRBJ1-2; 7 nucleotides align to TRBD1. Losses at the gene ends were 2 bases for V and 3 bases for J; bases not matched to a gene: 0. Germline CDR1 and CDR2: MNHEY and SVGAGI. The length of the CDR3 is 13 residues.

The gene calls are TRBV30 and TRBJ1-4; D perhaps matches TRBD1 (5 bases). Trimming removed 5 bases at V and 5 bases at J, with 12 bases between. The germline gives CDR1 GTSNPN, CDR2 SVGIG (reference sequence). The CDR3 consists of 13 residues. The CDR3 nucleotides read TGTGCCTGGGACCGGGGGGGGAATGAAAAACTGTTTTTT. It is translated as CAWDRGGNEKLFF.

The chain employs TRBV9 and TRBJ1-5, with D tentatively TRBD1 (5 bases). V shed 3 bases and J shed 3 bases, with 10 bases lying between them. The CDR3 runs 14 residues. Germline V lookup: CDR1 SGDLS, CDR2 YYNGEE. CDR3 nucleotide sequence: TGTGCCAGCAGCGCGGGGGGTACCAATCAGCCCCAGCATTTT. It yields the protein CASSAGGTNQPQHF.

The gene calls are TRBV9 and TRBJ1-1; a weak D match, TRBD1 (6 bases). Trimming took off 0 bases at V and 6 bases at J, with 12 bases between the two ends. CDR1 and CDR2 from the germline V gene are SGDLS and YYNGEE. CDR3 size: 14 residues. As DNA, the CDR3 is TGTGCCAGCAGCGTAGCGGCAGGGGCCCCTGAAGCTTTCTTT. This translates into CASSVAAGAPEAFF.

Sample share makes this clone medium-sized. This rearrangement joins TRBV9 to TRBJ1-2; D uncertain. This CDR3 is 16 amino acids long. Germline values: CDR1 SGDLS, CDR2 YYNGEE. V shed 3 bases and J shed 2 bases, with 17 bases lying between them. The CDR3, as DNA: TGTGCCAGCAGCGACTATATCGATGGAGACAACTATGGCTACACCTTC. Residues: CASSDYIDGDNYGYTF.

The CDR3 protein is CASSLDLFSIHEQYF. The CDR3 DNA sequence: TGTGCCAGCAGCTTAGATTTGTTTTCTATCCACGAGCAGTACTTC. V and J are TRBV11-2 and TRBJ2-7; no clear D. Looked up from germline, CDR1 is SGHAT and CDR2 is FQNNGV. V dropped 0 bases and J dropped 5 bases, with 14 bases sitting between them. The CDR3 runs to 15 residues.

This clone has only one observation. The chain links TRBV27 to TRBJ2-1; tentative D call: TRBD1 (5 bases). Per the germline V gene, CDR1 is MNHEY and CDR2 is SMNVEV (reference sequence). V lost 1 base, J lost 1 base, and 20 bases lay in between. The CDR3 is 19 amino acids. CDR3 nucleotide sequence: TGTGCCAGCAGTTTATATCGGATAAGGACAACTGAATCCTACAATGAGCAGTTCTTC. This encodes CASSLYRIRTTESYNEQFF.

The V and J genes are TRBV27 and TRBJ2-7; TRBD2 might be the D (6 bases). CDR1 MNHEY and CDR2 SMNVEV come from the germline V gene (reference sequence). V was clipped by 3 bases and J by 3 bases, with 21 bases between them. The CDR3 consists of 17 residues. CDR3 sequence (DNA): TGTGCCAGCAGTTTGGCGGGGCTGCCTGGGTCTTTCTACGAGCAGTACTTC. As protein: CASSLAGLPGSFYEQYF.

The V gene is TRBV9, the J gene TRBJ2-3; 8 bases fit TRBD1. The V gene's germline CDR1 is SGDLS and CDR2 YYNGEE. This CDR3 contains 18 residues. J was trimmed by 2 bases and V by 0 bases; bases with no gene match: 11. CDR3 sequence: CASSVGPGGRSLTDTQYF. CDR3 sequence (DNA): TGTGCCAGCAGCGTAGGTCCAGGGGGCAGGTCCCTCACAGATACGCAGTATTTT.

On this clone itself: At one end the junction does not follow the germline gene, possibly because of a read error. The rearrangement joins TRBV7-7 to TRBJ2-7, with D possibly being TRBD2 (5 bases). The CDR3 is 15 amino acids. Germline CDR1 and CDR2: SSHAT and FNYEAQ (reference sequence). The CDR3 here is CASSLRLAPTYEQYF. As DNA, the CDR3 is TGTGCTAGCAGCTTAAGGCTAGCTCCAACCTACGAGCAGTACTTC.

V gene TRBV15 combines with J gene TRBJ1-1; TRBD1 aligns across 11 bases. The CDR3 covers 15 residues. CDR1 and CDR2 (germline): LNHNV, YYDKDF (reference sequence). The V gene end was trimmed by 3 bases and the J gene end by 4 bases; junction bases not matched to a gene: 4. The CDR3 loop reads CATSRDRGRGTEAFF. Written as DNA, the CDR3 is TGTGCCACCAGCAGGGACAGGGGGCGAGGCACTGAAGCTTTCTTT.

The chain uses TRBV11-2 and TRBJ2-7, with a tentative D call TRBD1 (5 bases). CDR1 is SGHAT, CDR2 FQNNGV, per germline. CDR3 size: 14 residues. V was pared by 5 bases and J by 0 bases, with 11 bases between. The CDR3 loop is CASSPVTASYEQYF. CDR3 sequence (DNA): TGTGCCAGCAGCCCCGTGACAGCCTCCTACGAGCAGTACTTC.

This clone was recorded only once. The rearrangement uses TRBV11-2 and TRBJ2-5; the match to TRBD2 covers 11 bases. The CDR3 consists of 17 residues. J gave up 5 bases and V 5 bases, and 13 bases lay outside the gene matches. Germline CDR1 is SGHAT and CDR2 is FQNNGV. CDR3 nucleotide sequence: TGTGCCAGCAGCCCCGGGACTAGCGGATCTTCCCGGGAGACCCAGTACTTC. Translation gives CASSPGTSGSSRETQYF.

The CDR3 DNA is TGTGCCAGCAGTTACATGGGACAGCTGAACACTGAAGCTTTCTTT. This gives the protein CASSYMGQLNTEAFF. The chain is built from TRBV6-5 and TRBJ1-1, with 7 bases lining up with TRBD1. The V gene end was trimmed by 2 bases and the J gene end by 0 bases; junction bases not matched to a gene: 3. The CDR3 is 15 amino acids. In germline, CDR1 is MNHEY, CDR2 SVGAGI.

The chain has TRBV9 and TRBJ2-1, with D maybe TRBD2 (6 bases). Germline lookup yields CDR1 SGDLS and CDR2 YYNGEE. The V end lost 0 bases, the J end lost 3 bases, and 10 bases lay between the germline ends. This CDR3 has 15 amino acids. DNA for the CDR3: TGTGCCAGCAGCGTAGGCGGGGAACTCTACAATGAGCAGTTCTTC. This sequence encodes CASSVGGELYNEQFF.